A single sample is the source of the 28 T cell receptor beta chains below, sequenced in a study of cytomegalovirus exposure and HLA in healthy donors. The PCR had 60 Vbeta and 13 Jbeta primers. Assay used: immunoSEQ multiplex PCR; TCRdb lists only in-frame clones, some missing. The profile shows about 140,000 clones, roughly three fifths of them singletons. The sequenced sample consisted of PBMCs. Source of these receptors: a woman aged 60-75 years in good health and CMV-seronegative.

A single count supports this clone. The chain recombines TRBV14 with TRBJ2-1; TRBD1 matches at 9 bases. This CDR3 region has 16 residues. Germline CDR1 SGHDN, CDR2 FVKESK. V lost 4 bases to trimming and J lost 2 bases; unmatched junction nucleotides: 6. The CDR3, as DNA: TGTGCCAGCAGCCGGGTGGGACAGGGAGCCTACAATGAGCAGTTCTTC. Encoded protein: CASSRVGQGAYNEQFF.

This clone was detected a few times. This rearrangement joins TRBV6-6 to TRBJ2-1; D may be TRBD1 (5 bases). The germline V and J ends were trimmed by 9 bases and 14 bases, with 17 bases remaining between them. The germline CDR1 and CDR2 sequences are MNHNY and SVGAGI (reference sequence). The CDR3 contains 11 residues. In nucleotides, the CDR3 is TGTGCCAGACCACGCAAGGGGCACGAGTTCTTC. This codes for CARPRKGHEFF.

This clone has more than one count but fewer than ten. CDR3 nucleotide sequence: TGTGCCAGCAGCGTAGTGGCAGGCTATGGCTACACCTTC. Translation: CASSVVAGYGYTF. The gene calls are TRBV9 and TRBJ1-2; the D is unclear. In germline, CDR1 is SGDLS, CDR2 YYNGEE. V lost 0 bases and J lost 4, with 7 bases in between. This CDR3 has 13 residues.

The J gene is TRBJ1-2, the V gene TRBV5-4; 7 nucleotides line up with TRBD1. The CDR3 contains 13 residues. Trimming at V came to 3 bases and at J to 2 bases, leaving 1 base not matched to a gene. Germline V gene lookup returns CDR1 SGHNT and CDR2 YYREEE (reference sequence). CDR3 loop: CASSSGQNYGYTF. As DNA, the CDR3 is TGTGCCAGCAGCTCGGGACAGAACTATGGCTACACCTTC.

This clone was seen once. The chain links TRBV9 to TRBJ2-1; 7 nucleotides line up with TRBD1. V lost 0 bases, J lost 10 bases, and 16 bases stayed unmatched. This CDR3 spans 17 amino acids. CDR1 SGDLS and CDR2 YYNGEE come from the germline V gene. CDR3 sequence (DNA): TGTGCCAGCAGCGTAGTACCCTCGGGGCAGGGGGTGGCGGAGCAGTTCTTC. It translates to CASSVVPSGQGVAEQFF.

The V gene is TRBV6-6, the J gene TRBJ2-3; unclear D gene. CDR3 length: 14 amino acids. Germline V gene data show CDR1 as MNHNY and CDR2 as SVGAGI (reference sequence). Trimming took off 5 bases at V and 2 bases at J, with 11 bases between the two ends. In DNA form, the CDR3 reads TGTGCCAGCAGTCTAGACCGGGTCACAGATACGCAGTATTTT. It specifies CASSLDRVTDTQYF.

The gene calls are TRBV9 and TRBJ1-5, with a tentative D call TRBD1 (6 bases). Germline V gives CDR1 SGDLS, CDR2 YYNGEE. Trimming shortened V by 2 bases and J by 4 bases, and 16 bases separated the two germline ends. The CDR3 extends over 16 amino acids. CDR3: CASSVGGQVSNQPQHF. The CDR3 nucleotides read TGTGCCAGCAGCGTGGGGGGGCAGGTCTCTAATCAGCCCCAGCATTTT.

This chain connects TRBV23-1 to TRBJ2-2; D gene unclear. TRBV23-1 carries the ORF label, with uncertain function. V was cut by 2 bases and J by 5 bases, with 3 bases left in between. This CDR3 has 12 residues. CDR3 bases: TGCGCCAGCAGTCAAATAACCGGGGAGCTGTTTTTT. As protein: CASSQITGELFF.

V is TRBV6-6 and J is TRBJ1-5, with 8 bases lining up with TRBD1. The J segment lost 7 bases and the V segment lost 7 bases, leaving 6 bases of the junction unmatched. From germline, CDR1 is MNHNY and CDR2 SVGAGI (reference sequence). The CDR3 length is 13 residues. The DNA for the CDR3 is TGTGCCAGCACAAGACAGGGGTGGCAGCCCCAGCATTTT. Encoded protein: CASTRQGWQPQHF.

This chain links TRBV6-1 with TRBJ2-1, with 7 bases that match TRBD2. This CDR3 spans 13 amino acids. Trimming removed 10 bases from V and 4 bases from J; junction bases left unmatched: 7. Germline CDR1 MNHNS, CDR2 SASEGT. This CDR3 is CAIGSGPYNEQFF. The CDR3 region has the DNA TGTGCCATTGGTAGCGGGCCATACAATGAGCAGTTCTTC.

The rearrangement uses TRBV9 and TRBJ2-3, with a weak D call TRBD2 (5 bases). This CDR3 is built from 14 residues. Germline CDR1 is SGDLS and CDR2 is YYNGEE. V was clipped by 4 bases and J by 2 bases, with 11 bases between them. CDR3 in amino acids: CASSPRGLTDTQYF. CDR3 nucleotides: TGTGCCAGCAGCCCTCGGGGTCTCACAGATACGCAGTATTTT.

This clone was recorded a few times. V gene TRBV28 combines with J gene TRBJ2-7; D is possibly TRBD2 (6 bases). Germline V gives CDR1 MDHEN, CDR2 SYDVKM. The CDR3 length is 16 residues. Trimming took off 5 bases at V and 0 bases at J, with 17 bases between the two ends. The CDR3 reads CASSHPTWRDSYEQYF. The CDR3 DNA reads TGTGCCAGCAGTCACCCGACTTGGCGGGACTCCTACGAGCAGTACTTC.

As DNA, the CDR3 is TGCGCCAGCAGCTTGGAGAGGACTAGCGTAGATACGCAGTATTTT. Amino acid sequence: CASSLERTSVDTQYF. The genes are TRBV5-1 and TRBJ2-3; 9 nucleotides agree with TRBD2. With V trimmed by 0 bases and J by 5 bases, 4 bases remained unmatched. This CDR3 is built from 15 residues. From germline, CDR1 is SGHRS and CDR2 YFSETQ.

This clone has just a few counts. The chain recombines TRBV9 with TRBJ1-3; 8 positions agree with TRBD1. Per germline, CDR1 SGDLS and CDR2 YYNGEE. Trimming removed 0 bases from V and 4 bases from J; junction bases left unmatched: 9. The CDR3 runs 17 residues. CDR3 loop: CASSVAGAGGTGNTIYF. Written as DNA, the CDR3 is TGTGCCAGCAGCGTAGCTGGGGCAGGGGGCACGGGAAACACCATATATTTT.

The V gene is TRBV5-4, the J gene TRBJ2-5; possible D gene TRBD2, 6 bases. The germline V gene encodes CDR1 SGHNT and CDR2 YYREEE (reference sequence). CDR3 length equals 15 residues. V was pared by 0 bases and J by 0 bases, with 9 bases between. The CDR3 protein is CASSLGAGNQETQYF. The CDR3 DNA reads as TGTGCCAGCAGCTTGGGGGCGGGGAACCAAGAGACCCAGTACTTC. Combining the CDR3 with reference TRBV5-4 and TRBJ2-5 gives the whole variable domain ETGVTQSPTHLIKTRGQQVTLRCSSQSGHNTVSWYQQALGQGPQFIFQYYREEENGRGNFPPRFSGLQFPNYSSELNVNALELDDSALYLCASSLGAGNQETQYFGPGTRLLVL.

This chain links TRBV19 with TRBJ2-5, with 7 bases lining up with TRBD2. CDR1 is LNHDA, CDR2 SQIVND, per germline (reference sequence). This CDR3 contains 15 residues. V shed 3 bases and J 2 bases; nucleotides not matched to a gene: 6. CDR3 nucleotides: TGTGCCAGTAGTATTCGGCGGACTAGTCAAGAGACCCAGTACTTC. Translation gives CASSIRRTSQETQYF. Filled out from reference TRBV19 and TRBJ2-5, the complete variable domain reads DGGITQSPKYLFRKEGQNVTLSCEQNLNHDAMYWYRQDPGQGLRLIYYSQIVNDFQKGDIAEGYSVSREKKESFPLTVTSAQKNPTAFYLCASSIRRTSQETQYFGPGTRLLVL.

The gene calls are TRBV5-6 and TRBJ2-5; 8 positions agree with TRBD1. V lost 4 bases to trimming and J lost 2 bases; unmatched junction nucleotides: 4. Germline CDR1 is SGHDT and CDR2 is YYEEEE. The CDR3 extends over 14 amino acids. The CDR3 loop reads CASSQGTGQETQYF. CDR3 sequence (DNA): TGTGCCAGCAGCCAAGGGACAGGTCAAGAGACCCAGTACTTC.

The rearrangement joins TRBV6-5 to TRBJ1-2, with TRBD1 matching over 9 bases. With 4 bases clipped from V and 8 bases from J, the junction kept 2 bases outside the gene matches. Germline assignment: CDR1 MNHEY and CDR2 SVGAGI. This CDR3 has 12 residues. The DNA for the CDR3 is TGTGCCAGCAGTTCCGGACAGGGGGGCTACACCTTC. This encodes CASSSGQGGYTF.

This clone was seen only a few times. The chain employs TRBV5-6 and TRBJ1-5, with D possibly matching TRBD1 (5 bases). V lost 4 bases, J lost 7 bases, and 15 bases lay in between. The CDR3 is 14 residues long. Germline CDR1 reads SGHDT; CDR2 reads YYEEEE. CDR3 residues: CASSLGRVRQPQHF. As DNA, the CDR3 is TGTGCCAGCAGCCTGGGCAGGGTCCGGCAGCCCCAGCATTTT.

This chain joins TRBV5-8 and TRBJ1-1; D unclear. The CDR3 runs to 14 residues. V lost 2 bases to trimming and J lost 8 bases, with 16 bases between them. Germline-derived CDR1 and CDR2 are SGHTS and YDEGEE. CDR3 protein: CASSLLAGNYEAFF. The CDR3 coding sequence is TGTGCCAGCAGCTTATTAGCGGGAAACTACGAAGCTTTCTTT.

This chain connects TRBV28 to TRBJ2-5; 13 nucleotides match TRBD2. CDR1 and CDR2 from the germline V gene are MDHEN and SYDVKM. This CDR3 spans 16 amino acids. J lost 6 bases, V lost 6 bases, and 10 bases had no gene match. In nucleotides, the CDR3 is TGTGCCAGCAGCCCCCCGGGACTAGCGGGATTGAAGACCCAGTACTTC. It encodes CASSPPGLAGLKTQYF. Full variable domain (outside the CDR3, taken from reference TRBV28 and TRBJ2-5): DVKVTQSSRYLVKRTGEKVFLECVQDMDHENMFWYRQDPGLGLRLIYFSYDVKMKEKGDIPEGYSVSREKKERFSLILESASTNQTSMYLCASSPPGLAGLKTQYFGPGTRLLVL.

V gene TRBV11-1 combines with J gene TRBJ2-7; D perhaps matches TRBD1 (8 bases). Trimming took off 5 bases at V and 1 base at J, with 15 bases between the two ends. The CDR3 contains 15 residues. CDR1 is SGHAT and CDR2 is FQDESV in the germline V gene (reference sequence). The CDR3 region is CASSRGQGGSYEQYF. CDR3 bases: TGTGCCAGCAGCCGCGGACAGGGAGGGTCCTACGAGCAGTACTTC.

V usage is TRBV19 and J usage is TRBJ2-2; D perhaps matches TRBD1 (5 bases). There are 14 residues in the CDR3. CDR1 LNHDA and CDR2 SQIVND come from the germline V gene (reference sequence). Trimming cost V 6 bases and J 5 bases, with 13 bases left between them. The CDR3 nucleotides are TGTGCCAGTAGATCGAGACAGCTTACCGGGGAGCTGTTTTTT. Translating gives CASRSRQLTGELFF.

V and J are TRBV5-4 and TRBJ2-7; 7 bases align to TRBD2. Germline V gene sequence: CDR1 SGHNT, CDR2 YYREEE (reference sequence). The CDR3 runs 13 residues. V gave up 0 bases and J gave up 6 bases; unmatched junction bases: 3. CDR3 nucleotide sequence: TGTGCCAGCAGCTTGGGTAAGCGGGGCGAGCAGTACTTC. Its translation is CASSLGKRGEQYF.

V is TRBV29-1 and J is TRBJ2-3, with 10 bases identical to TRBD2. CDR1 SQVTM and CDR2 ANQGSEA come from the germline V gene. The CDR3 length is 15 residues. V lost 5 bases and J lost 2; bases outside the gene matches: 7. Here the CDR3 DNA reads TGCAGCGTTTGGACTAGCGGAGCCCCCACAGATACGCAGTATTTT. Its translation: CSVWTSGAPTDTQYF.

The sample holds a few counts of this clone. The rearrangement uses TRBV7-6 and TRBJ2-2; D unclear. Trimming cost V 5 bases and J 8 bases, with 15 bases left between them. The germline gives CDR1 SGHVS, CDR2 FNYEAQ. This CDR3 has 14 residues. CDR3 DNA: TGTGCCAGCAGCCCACGGGTCGGAGAGGGGGAGCTGTTTTTT. Its protein is CASSPRVGEGELFF.

In regard to this clone: Other DNA sequences from this sample encode an identical CDR3 as well. The chain has TRBV6-5 and TRBJ1-2; 8 nucleotides align to TRBD1. The CDR3 has 14 amino acids. The V and J ends lost 7 bases and 8 bases, in that order; junction bases with no gene match: 12. Germline CDR1 and CDR2: MNHEY and SVGAGI. CDR3 DNA: TGTGCCAGCATTGAGGGGCAGGGGGCGGGAGGCTACACCTTC. Protein: CASIEGQGAGGYTF.

This clone appeared once. CDR3 region: CASSVDGVSNTEAFF. CDR3 in DNA: TGTGCCAGCAGCGTAGACGGGGTATCGAACACTGAAGCTTTCTTT. The chain employs TRBV9 and TRBJ1-1; D not certain. CDR3 size: 15 residues. The germline V gene has CDR1 SGDLS and CDR2 YYNGEE. The V and J ends lost 0 bases and 1 base respectively, with 10 bases between them. The variable domain in full, with the rest retrieved from reference TRBV9 and TRBJ1-1, is DSGVTQTPKHLITATGQRVTLRCSPRSGDLSVYWYQQSLDQGLQFLIQYYNGEERAKGNILERFSAQQFPDLHSELNLSSLELGDSALYFCASSVDGVSNTEAFFGQGTRLTVV.